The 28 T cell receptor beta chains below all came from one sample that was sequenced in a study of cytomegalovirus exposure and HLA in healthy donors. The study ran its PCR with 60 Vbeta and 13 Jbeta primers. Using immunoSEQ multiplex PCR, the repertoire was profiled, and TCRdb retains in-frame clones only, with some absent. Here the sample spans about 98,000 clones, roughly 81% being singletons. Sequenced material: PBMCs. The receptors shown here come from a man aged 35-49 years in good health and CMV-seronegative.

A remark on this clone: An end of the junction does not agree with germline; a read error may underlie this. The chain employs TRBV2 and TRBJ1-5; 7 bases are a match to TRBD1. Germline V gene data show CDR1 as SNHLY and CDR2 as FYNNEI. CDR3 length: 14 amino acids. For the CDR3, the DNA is TGTGCCAGCAGACCTTTCAGGGGGGATCAGTCCCAGCATTTT. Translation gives CASRPFRGDQSQHF.

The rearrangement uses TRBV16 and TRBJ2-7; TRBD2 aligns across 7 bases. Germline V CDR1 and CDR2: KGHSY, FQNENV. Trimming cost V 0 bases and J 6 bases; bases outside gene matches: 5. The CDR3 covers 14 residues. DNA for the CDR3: TGTGCCAGCAGCCAATCGGTGGGGAGGGGCGAGCAGTACTTC. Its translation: CASSQSVGRGEQYF.

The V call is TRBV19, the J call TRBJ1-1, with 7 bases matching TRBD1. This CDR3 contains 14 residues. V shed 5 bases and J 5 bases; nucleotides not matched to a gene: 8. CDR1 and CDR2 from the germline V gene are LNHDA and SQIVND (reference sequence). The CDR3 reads CASSQTTGRTEAFF. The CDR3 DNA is TGTGCCAGTAGTCAGACGACAGGGAGGACTGAAGCTTTCTTT. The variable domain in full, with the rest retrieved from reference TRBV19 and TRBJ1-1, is DGGITQSPKYLFRKEGQNVTLSCEQNLNHDAMYWYRQDPGQGLRLIYYSQIVNDFQKGDIAEGYSVSREKKESFPLTVTSAQKNPTAFYLCASSQTTGRTEAFFGQGTRLTVV.

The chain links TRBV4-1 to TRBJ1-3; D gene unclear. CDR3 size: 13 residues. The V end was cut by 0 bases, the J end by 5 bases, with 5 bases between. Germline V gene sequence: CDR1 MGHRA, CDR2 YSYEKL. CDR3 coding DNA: TGCGCCAGCAGCCAAGATCTTAGAAACACCATATATTTT. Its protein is CASSQDLRNTIYF.

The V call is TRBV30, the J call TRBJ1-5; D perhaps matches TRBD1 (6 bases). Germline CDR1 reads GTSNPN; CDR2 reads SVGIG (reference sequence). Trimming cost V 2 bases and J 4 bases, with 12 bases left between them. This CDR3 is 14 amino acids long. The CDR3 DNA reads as TGTGCCTGGAGTCACGGAACAGGGAATCAGCCCCAGCATTTT. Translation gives CAWSHGTGNQPQHF. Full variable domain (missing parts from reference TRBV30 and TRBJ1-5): SQTIHQWPATLVQPVGSPLSLECTVEGTSNPNLYWYRQAAGRGLQLLFYSVGIGQISSEVPQNLSASRPQDRQFILSSKKLLLSDSGFYLCAWSHGTGNQPQHFGDGTRLSIL.

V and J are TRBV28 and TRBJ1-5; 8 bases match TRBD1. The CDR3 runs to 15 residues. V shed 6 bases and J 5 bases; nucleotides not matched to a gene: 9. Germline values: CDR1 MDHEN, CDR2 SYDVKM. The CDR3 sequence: CASSRTGTGDQPQHF. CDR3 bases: TGTGCCAGCAGCCGAACCGGGACAGGAGATCAGCCCCAGCATTTT. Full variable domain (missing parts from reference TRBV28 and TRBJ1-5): DVKVTQSSRYLVKRTGEKVFLECVQDMDHENMFWYRQDPGLGLRLIYFSYDVKMKEKGDIPEGYSVSREKKERFSLILESASTNQTSMYLCASSRTGTGDQPQHFGDGTRLSIL.

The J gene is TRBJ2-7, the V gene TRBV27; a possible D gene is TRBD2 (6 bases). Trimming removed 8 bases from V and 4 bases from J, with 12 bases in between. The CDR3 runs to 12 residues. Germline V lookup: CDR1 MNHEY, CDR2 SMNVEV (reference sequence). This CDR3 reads CASGWGEYEQYF. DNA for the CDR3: TGTGCCAGCGGCTGGGGGGAATACGAGCAGTACTTC.

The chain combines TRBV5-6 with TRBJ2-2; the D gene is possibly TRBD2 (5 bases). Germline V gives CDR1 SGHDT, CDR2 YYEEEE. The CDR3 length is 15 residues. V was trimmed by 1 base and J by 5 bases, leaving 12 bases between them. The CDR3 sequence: CASSLIGEQTGELFF. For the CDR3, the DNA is TGTGCCAGCAGCTTGATTGGGGAGCAGACCGGGGAGCTGTTTTTT. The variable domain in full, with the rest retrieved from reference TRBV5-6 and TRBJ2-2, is DAGVTQSPTHLIKTRGQQVTLRCSPKSGHDTVSWYQQALGQGPQFIFQYYEEEERQRGNFPDRFSGHQFPNYSSELNVNALLLGDSALYLCASSLIGEQTGELFFGEGSRLTVL.

CDR3 in amino acids: CATLPGQENTEAFF. The CDR3 DNA sequence: TGTGCCACCCTACCAGGACAGGAGAACACTGAAGCTTTCTTT. The chain carries TRBV6-1 and TRBJ1-1; TRBD1 agrees at 7 bases. The J segment lost 1 base and the V segment lost 10 bases, leaving 9 bases of the junction unmatched. This CDR3 is 14 amino acids long. The germline V gene encodes CDR1 MNHNS and CDR2 SASEGT.

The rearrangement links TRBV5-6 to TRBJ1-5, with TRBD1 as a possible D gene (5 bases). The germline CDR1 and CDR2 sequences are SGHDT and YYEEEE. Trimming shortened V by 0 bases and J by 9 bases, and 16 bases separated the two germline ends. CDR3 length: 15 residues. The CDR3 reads CASSLGGRLVGPQHF. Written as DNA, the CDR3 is TGTGCCAGCAGCTTGGGGGGCAGACTTGTGGGGCCCCAGCATTTT.

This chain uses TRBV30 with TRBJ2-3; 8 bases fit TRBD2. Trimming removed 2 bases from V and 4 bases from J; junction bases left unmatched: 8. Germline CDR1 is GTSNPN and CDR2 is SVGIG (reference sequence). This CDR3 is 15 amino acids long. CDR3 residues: CAWSFGAGAADTQYF. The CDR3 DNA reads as TGTGCCTGGAGTTTTGGAGCGGGGGCCGCAGATACGCAGTATTTT. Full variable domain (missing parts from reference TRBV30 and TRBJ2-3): SQTIHQWPATLVQPVGSPLSLECTVEGTSNPNLYWYRQAAGRGLQLLFYSVGIGQISSEVPQNLSASRPQDRQFILSSKKLLLSDSGFYLCAWSFGAGAADTQYFGPGTRLTVL.

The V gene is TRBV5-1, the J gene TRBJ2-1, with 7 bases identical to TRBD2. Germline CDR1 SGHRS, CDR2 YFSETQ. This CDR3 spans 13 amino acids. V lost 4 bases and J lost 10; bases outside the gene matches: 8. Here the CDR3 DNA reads TGCGCCAGCAGCGGATGGGGAGGGGCCGAGCAGTTCTTC. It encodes CASSGWGGAEQFF.

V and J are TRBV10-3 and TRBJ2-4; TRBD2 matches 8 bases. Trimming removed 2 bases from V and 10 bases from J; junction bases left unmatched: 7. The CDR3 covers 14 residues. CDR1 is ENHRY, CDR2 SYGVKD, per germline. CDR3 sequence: CAISEPRASGIQYF. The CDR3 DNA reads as TGTGCCATCAGTGAGCCGCGGGCTAGCGGGATTCAGTACTTC.

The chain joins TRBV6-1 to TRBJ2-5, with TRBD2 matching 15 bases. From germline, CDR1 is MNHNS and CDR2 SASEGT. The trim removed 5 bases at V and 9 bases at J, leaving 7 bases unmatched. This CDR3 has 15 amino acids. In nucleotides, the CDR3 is TGTGCCAGCAGTTCTGAGGGACTAGCGGGGGGAGCCCAGTACTTC. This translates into CASSSEGLAGGAQYF.

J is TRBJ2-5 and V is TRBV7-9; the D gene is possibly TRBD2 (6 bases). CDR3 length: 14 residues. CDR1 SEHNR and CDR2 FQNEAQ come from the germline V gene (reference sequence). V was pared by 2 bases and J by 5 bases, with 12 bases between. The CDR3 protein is CASSLSWTTETQYF. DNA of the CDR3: TGTGCCAGCAGCTTATCCTGGACTACGGAGACCCAGTACTTC.

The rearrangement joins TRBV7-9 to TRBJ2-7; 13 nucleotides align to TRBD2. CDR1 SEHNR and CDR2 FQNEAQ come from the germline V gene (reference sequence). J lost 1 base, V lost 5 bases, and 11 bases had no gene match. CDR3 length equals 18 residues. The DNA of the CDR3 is TGTGCCAGCAGCGCATACGGGACTAGCGGGGAGCGGTCCTACGAGCAGTACTTC. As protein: CASSAYGTSGERSYEQYF.

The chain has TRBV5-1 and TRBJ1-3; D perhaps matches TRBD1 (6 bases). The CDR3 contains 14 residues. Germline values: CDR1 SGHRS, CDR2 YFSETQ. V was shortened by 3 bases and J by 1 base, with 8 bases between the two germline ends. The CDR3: CASSSGQSGNTIYF. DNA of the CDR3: TGCGCCAGCAGCTCAGGACAGTCTGGAAACACCATATATTTT.

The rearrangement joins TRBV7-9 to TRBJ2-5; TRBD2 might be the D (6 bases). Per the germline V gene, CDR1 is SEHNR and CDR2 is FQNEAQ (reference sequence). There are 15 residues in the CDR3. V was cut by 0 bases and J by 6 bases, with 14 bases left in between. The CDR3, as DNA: TGTGCCAGCAGCTTAGCGAGTACGGGGGTGAAGACCCAGTACTTC. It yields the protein CASSLASTGVKTQYF.

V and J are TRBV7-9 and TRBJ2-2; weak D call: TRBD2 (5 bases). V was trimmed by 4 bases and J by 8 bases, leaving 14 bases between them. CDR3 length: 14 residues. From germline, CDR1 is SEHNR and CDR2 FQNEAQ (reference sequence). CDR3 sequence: CASSSGLSPGELFF. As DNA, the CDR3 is TGTGCCAGCAGCTCAGGACTTAGCCCGGGGGAGCTGTTTTTT.

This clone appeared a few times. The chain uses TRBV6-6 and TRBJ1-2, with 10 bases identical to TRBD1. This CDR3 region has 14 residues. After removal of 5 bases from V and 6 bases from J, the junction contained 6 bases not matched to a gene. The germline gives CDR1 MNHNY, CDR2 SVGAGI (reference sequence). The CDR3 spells CASSVTGTGDGYTF. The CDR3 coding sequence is TGTGCCAGCAGTGTCACCGGGACAGGGGATGGCTACACCTTC.

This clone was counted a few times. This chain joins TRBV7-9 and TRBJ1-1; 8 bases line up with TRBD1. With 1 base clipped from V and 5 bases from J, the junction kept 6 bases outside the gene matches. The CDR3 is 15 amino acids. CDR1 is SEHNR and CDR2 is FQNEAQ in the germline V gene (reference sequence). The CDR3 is CASSLVPGGKTEAFF. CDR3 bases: TGTGCCAGCAGCTTAGTTCCAGGGGGCAAGACTGAAGCTTTCTTT.

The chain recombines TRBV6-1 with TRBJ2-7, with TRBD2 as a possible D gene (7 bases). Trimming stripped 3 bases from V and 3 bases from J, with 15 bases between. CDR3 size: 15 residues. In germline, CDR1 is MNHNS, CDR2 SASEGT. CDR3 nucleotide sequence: TGTGCCAGCAGTGAGGGGGCCGGGGGGAGCTACGAGCAGTACTTC. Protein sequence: CASSEGAGGSYEQYF.

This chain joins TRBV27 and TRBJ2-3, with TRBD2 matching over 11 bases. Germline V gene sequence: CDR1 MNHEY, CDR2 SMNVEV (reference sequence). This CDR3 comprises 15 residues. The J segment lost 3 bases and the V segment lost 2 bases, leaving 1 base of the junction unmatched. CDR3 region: CASSLLAGGTDTQYF. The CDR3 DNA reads TGTGCCAGCAGTTTACTAGCGGGGGGTACAGATACGCAGTATTTT.

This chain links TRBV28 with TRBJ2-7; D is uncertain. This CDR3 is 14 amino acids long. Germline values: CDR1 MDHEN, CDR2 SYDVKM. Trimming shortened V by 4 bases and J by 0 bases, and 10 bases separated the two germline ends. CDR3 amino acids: CASSSIDTSYEQYF. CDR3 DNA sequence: TGTGCCAGCAGTTCGATCGACACCTCCTACGAGCAGTACTTC. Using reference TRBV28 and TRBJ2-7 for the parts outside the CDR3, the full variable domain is DVKVTQSSRYLVKRTGEKVFLECVQDMDHENMFWYRQDPGLGLRLIYFSYDVKMKEKGDIPEGYSVSREKKERFSLILESASTNQTSMYLCASSSIDTSYEQYFGPGTRLTVT.

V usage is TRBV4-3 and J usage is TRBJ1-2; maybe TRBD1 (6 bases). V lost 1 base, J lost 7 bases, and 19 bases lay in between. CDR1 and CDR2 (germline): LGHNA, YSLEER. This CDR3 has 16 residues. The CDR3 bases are TGCGCCAGCAGCCAAGTGATTCTGGGGGCGAACCGTGGCTACACCTTC. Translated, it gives CASSQVILGANRGYTF.

CDR3 coding DNA: TGTGCCAGCAGCTTAGGCGGGAACACCGGGGAGCTGTTTTTT. Its translation is CASSLGGNTGELFF. The rearrangement joins TRBV11-3 to TRBJ2-2; D unresolved. V was cut by 1 base and J by 1 base, with 4 bases left in between. The germline CDR1 and CDR2 sequences are SGHNT and YENEEA. The CDR3 is 14 amino acids.

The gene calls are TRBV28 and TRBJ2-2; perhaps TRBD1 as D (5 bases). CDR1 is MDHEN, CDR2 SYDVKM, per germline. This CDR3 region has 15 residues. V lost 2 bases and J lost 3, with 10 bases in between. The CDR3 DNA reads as TGTGCCAGCAGTTTAAGGCAGGGTCACACCGGGGAGCTGTTTTTT. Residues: CASSLRQGHTGELFF.

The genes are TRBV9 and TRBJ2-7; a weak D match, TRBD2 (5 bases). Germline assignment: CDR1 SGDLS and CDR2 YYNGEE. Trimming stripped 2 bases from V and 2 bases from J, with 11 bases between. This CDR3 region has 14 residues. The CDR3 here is CASSVGVPAYEQYF. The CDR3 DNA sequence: TGTGCCAGCAGCGTGGGAGTCCCCGCCTACGAGCAGTACTTC.